The T cell receptor (beta chain) under discussion was sequenced for a study of response to subunit inactivated influenza vaccine. TCRdb called the RT-PCR reads again in MiXCR, with one record for every CDR3 protein. The table lists just over 300,000 distinct CDR3 sequences, 22% of them singletons. Overall study findings and caveats: Seasonal influenza vaccination, on each occasion, was suggested by the authors to recruit few new T cells.

This clonotype was seen ten or more times. Its cognate antigen is unknown. This TCR derives from a man aged 50 to 69 who received an inactivated influenza vaccine. The material sequenced was PBMCs from blood, taken approximately 22 months after vaccination.

CDR3 DNA sequence: TGTGCCAGCAGCCGAAGGTCTAGCTCCCCAGATACGCAGTATTTT. This codes for CASSRRSSSPDTQYF. The chain links TRBV7-2 to TRBJ2-3, with D perhaps matching TRBD2 (5 bases). V lost 5 bases and J lost 4, with 16 bases in between. This CDR3 contains 15 residues. The V gene's germline CDR1 is SGHTA and CDR2 FQGNSA.